This paragraph covers one T cell receptor beta chain sequence. What it binds is unknown. Other DNA sequences within the sample encode an identical CDR3. The data originate from a study of T cell responses to AZD1222 COVID-19 vaccine. Overall study results and limits: Nearly half of spike-specific TCRs reportedly go after variant regions that carry no mutations.

The assay was immunoSEQ multiplex PCR, and TCRdb's table has in-frame clones only and misses some. This table has around 99,000 clones, approximately 86% appearing once. This TCR was recovered from an adult in good health. The input for sequencing was peripheral blood, taken on day 0 of AZD1222 vaccination.

The CDR3 nucleotides read TGTGCCAGCAGCTTACTAGCGGGAGTCACCGGGGAGCTGTTTTTT. It translates to CASSLLAGVTGELFF. This sequence joins TRBV7-9 and TRBJ2-2; 10 positions agree with TRBD2. The CDR3 totals 15 residues. Looked up from germline, CDR1 is SEHNR and CDR2 is FQNEAQ (reference sequence). V lost 2 bases, J lost 4 bases, and 1 base stayed unmatched.